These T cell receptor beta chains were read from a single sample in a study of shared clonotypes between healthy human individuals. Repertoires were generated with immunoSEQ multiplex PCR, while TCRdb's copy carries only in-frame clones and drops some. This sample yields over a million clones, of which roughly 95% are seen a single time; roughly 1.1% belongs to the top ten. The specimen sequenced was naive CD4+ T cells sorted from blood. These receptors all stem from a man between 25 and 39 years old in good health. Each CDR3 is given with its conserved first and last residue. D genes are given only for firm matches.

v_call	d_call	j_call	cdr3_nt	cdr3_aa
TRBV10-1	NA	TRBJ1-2	TGCGCCAGCAGTGAGGGCCCTCTCTCGGGCTACACCTTC	CASSEGPLSGYTF
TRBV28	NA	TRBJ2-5	TGTGCCAGCAGTTTCGGACATCTCCAAGAGACCCAGTACTTC	CASSFGHLQETQYF
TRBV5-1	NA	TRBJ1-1	TGCGCCAGCAGCTTCGCGGAGGGCACTGAAGCTTTCTTT	CASSFAEGTEAFF
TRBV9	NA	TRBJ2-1	TGTGCCAGCAGCGATGTGTTGGGGGGTGAGCAGTTCTTC	CASSDVLGGEQFF
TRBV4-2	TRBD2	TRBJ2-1	TGTGCCAGCAGCCAAGAGAAGCTAGCGGGAGACAATGAGCAGTTCTTC	CASSQEKLAGDNEQFF
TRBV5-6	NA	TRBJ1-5	TGTGCCAGCAGTTCCTGGGGGGGTATGGGCAATCAGCCCCAGCATTTT	CASSSWGGMGNQPQHF
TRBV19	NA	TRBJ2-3	TGTGCCAGTAGTATAGATCAGGCCTCCCCCATGCAGTATTTT	CASSIDQASPMQYF
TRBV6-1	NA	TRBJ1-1	TGTGCCAGCTTTTCAGGACATTCTTTCTTT	CASFSGHSFF
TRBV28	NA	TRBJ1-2	TGTGCCAGCAGTAGGACGTCCTACACCTTC	CASSRTSYTF
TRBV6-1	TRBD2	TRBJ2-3	TGTGCCAGCAGTGCTGCGACTAGCGGGAGGTTTGCAGATACGCAGTATTTT	CASSAATSGRFADTQYF
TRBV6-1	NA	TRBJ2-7	TGTGCCAGCAGTGTCGCCTTCTACTTTGGGAGTGGGGCCGCTGGTTACGAGCAGTACTTC	CASSVAFYFGSGAAGYEQYF
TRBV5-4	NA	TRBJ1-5	TGTGCCAGCAGCTTGGATCCAGGGAGCAATCAGCCCCAGCATTTT	CASSLDPGSNQPQHF
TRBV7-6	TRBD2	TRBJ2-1	TGTGCCAGCAGCACGACACCCGGGACTAGCGTATATGAGCAGTTCTTC	CASSTTPGTSVYEQFF
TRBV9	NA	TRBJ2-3	TGTGCCAGCAGCGAAACAGGTCCCACAGATACGCAGTATTTT	CASSETGPTDTQYF
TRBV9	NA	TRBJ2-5	TGTGCCAGCAGCGTCGGGACTCAGCCCCTGGAGACCCAGTACTTC	CASSVGTQPLETQYF